This T cell receptor beta chain derives from a study of memory CD4+ T cells and cytomegalovirus serostatus. Background on the study: This sample comes from healthy Belgian adults, 9 CMV seropositive, around 26 seronegative.

V gave up 0 bases and J gave up 4 bases, with 7 bases separating them. CDR3 length: 13 residues. Germline V gene data show CDR1 as SGHKS and CDR2 as YYEKEE (reference sequence). Single viable CD3+CD4+CD8-CD45RO+ cells were sorted as the memory CD4+ T cells. Donors' CMV status reflects serum IgG against pp150, pp28, p38, p52. Only a few counts were recorded for this clone. Its antigen is undetermined. The assay was immunoSEQ multiplex PCR, and TCRdb's table has in-frame clones only and misses some. Of under 75,000 clones listed, around 81% are singletons. Points from the study as a whole: A US-trained random forest predicted CMV serostatus with median AUC around 0.9. About two fifths of the roughly 150 known CMV-associated TCRbeta sequences appeared in CD4+ memory.

The clonotype originates from an adult in good health and CMV-seronegative. Some clones in this sample may be carry-over from other donors' samples. Sequencing was performed on memory CD4+ T cells from blood. The J gene is TRBJ1-1, the V gene TRBV5-5; D gene unclear. This CDR3 reads CASSLADVTEAFF. The CDR3 nucleotides are TGTGCCAGCAGCTTGGCGGATGTCACTGAAGCTTTCTTT.